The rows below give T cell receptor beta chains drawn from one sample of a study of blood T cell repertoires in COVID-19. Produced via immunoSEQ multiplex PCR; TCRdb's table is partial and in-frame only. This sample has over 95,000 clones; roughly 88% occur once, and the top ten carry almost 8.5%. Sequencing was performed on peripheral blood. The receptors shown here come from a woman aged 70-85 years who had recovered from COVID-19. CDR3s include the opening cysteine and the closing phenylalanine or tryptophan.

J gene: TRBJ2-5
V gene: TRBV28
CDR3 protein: CASSFSTRRETQYF

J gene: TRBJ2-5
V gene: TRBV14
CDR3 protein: CASSQRLAGGDPRETQYF

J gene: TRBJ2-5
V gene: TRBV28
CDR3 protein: CASSQGLETQYF

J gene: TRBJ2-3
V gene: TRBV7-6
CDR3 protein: CASSFVAGGTTDTQYF

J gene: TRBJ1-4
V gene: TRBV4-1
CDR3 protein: CASSQTGQEKLFF

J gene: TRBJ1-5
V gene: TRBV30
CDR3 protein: CAWSVPGEAQHF

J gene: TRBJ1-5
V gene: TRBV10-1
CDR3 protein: CASKVRQKSNQPQHF

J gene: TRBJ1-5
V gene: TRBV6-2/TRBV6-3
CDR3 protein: CASSQRDRPQHF

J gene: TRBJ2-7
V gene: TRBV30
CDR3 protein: CAWSVWGVRADNEQYF

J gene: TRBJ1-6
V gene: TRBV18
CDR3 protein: CASSQRHVRTNSPLHF

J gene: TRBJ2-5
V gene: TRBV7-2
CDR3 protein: CASSLERVAGGQGETQYF

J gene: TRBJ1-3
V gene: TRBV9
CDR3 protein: CASSVGLVGAGNTIYF

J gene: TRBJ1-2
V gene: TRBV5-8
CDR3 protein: CASSSPHRVDWNGYTF

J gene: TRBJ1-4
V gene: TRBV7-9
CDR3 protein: CASSLQINEKLFF

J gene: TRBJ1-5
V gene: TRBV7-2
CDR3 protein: CASSPNRHQPQHF

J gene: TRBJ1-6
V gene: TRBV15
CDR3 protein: CATSRGIVGLSNSPLHF

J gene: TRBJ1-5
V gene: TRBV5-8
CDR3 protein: CASSLAGGGLNQPQHF

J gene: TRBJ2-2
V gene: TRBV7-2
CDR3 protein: CASSRTDPMNTGELFF